This is a list of T cell receptor beta chains from one sample in a study of CXCR3-negative and CXCR3-positive naive CD8 T cells. TCRdb processed the 5' RACE reads again and assigns one entry to each CDR3 protein, with no DNA. Its clone listing holds tens of thousands of distinct CDR3 sequences. The sample consisted of memory CD8+ T cells from blood. The receptors originated from a human donor in good health. Some clones in this sample may be carry-over from other donors' samples. CDR3s include the opening cysteine and the closing phenylalanine or tryptophan.

TRBJ2-7,13,TRBV7-2,CASRGGGTYEQYF
TRBJ1-2,12,TRBV29-1,CSVDVEDYGYTF
TRBJ2-7,14,TRBV2,CASSGVASRSEQYF
TRBJ1-1,12,TRBV29-1,CSVYGGEGEAFF
TRBJ2-1,13,TRBV29-1,CSVEDLAEDEQFF
TRBJ1-5,12,TRBV6-6,CASTAGNQPQHF
TRBJ1-1,15,TRBV7-6,CASSLASGPNTEAFF
TRBJ1-2,13,TRBV12-3/TRBV12-4,CASTADKRGGYTF
TRBJ2-2,16,TRBV30,CAWSPGTSGYTGELFF
TRBJ2-3,16,TRBV24-1,CATSDQQGLSTDTQYF
TRBJ2-3,16,TRBV19,CASKLGRGSFTDTQYF
TRBJ2-7,14,TRBV15,CATSRDLEPNEQYF
TRBJ2-5,14,TRBV7-9,CASSFMGGPETQYF
TRBJ2-5,16,TRBV7-9,CASSWVSGDGVETQYF
TRBJ2-1,13,TRBV7-7,CASSSGPGDEQFF
TRBJ1-1,13,TRBV29-1,CSVEGRGNTEAFF
TRBJ2-7,14,TRBV29-1,CSVEEAWGSYEQYF
TRBJ1-5,15,TRBV20-1,CSASRANGGNQPQHF
TRBJ2-1,16,TRBV12-5,CASGLWGQGKFGEQFF
TRBJ1-2,14,TRBV6-5,CASSYVGQDYGYTF
TRBJ2-7,14,TRBV20-1,CSARREGGFDEQYF
TRBJ2-1,18,TRBV29-1,CSVVSPGLEATAYNEQFF
TRBJ2-7,16,TRBV7-8,CASSPYGVGSSYEQYF
TRBJ2-7,15,TRBV7-2,CASSSRLAGTYEQYF
TRBJ1-2,13,TRBV28,CASSFGTTYGYTF
TRBJ2-7,16,TRBV7-6,CASSLPDGSGTYEQYF
TRBJ2-2,14,TRBV5-1,CASSEDPNTGELFF
TRBJ2-1,14,TRBV29-1,CSVEYAGGNNEQFF
TRBJ2-1,14,TRBV20-1,CSAGRAGRYNEQFF
TRBJ2-7,14,TRBV9,CASSVDGQSYEQYF
TRBJ2-1,18,TRBV7-6,CASSLQGGRDGSYNEQFF
TRBJ2-7,16,TRBV29-1,CSVDSGGGVYSYEQYF